A single sample gave rise to the 21 T cell receptor beta chains below, sequenced in a study of cytomegalovirus exposure and HLA in healthy donors. PCR employed 60 Vbeta and 13 Jbeta primers. This table comes from immunoSEQ multiplex PCR, and its TCRdb copy is limited to in-frame clones, with some not included. Counted here are approximately 210,000 clones, about three quarters occurring once; the ten biggest clones make up about 1%. The sample comprised PBMCs. These receptors were obtained from a woman aged 40 to 50 in good health and CMV-seronegative.

The chain combines TRBV2 with TRBJ1-1; 10 bases align to TRBD1. The CDR3 contains 13 residues. J was trimmed by 7 bases and V by 5 bases; bases with no gene match: 4. Germline lookup yields CDR1 SNHLY and CDR2 FYNNEI. Here the CDR3 reads CASSSGQGDEAFF. The CDR3 DNA follows: TGTGCCAGCAGTTCCGGACAGGGGGATGAAGCTTTCTTT. The variable domain in full, with the rest retrieved from reference TRBV2 and TRBJ1-1, is EPEVTQTPSHQVTQMGQEVILRCVPISNHLYFYWYRQILGQKVEFLVSFYNNEISEKSEIFDDQFSVERPDGSNFTLKIRSTKLEDSAMYFCASSSGQGDEAFFGQGTRLTVV.

This clone was found a few times. This sequence joins TRBV4-3 and TRBJ1-2; perhaps TRBD1 as D (5 bases). CDR3 size: 14 residues. Trimming pared 1 base from V and 4 bases from J, leaving 10 bases between. Per the germline V gene, CDR1 is LGHNA and CDR2 is YSLEER. The CDR3 spells CASSQAQGSYGYTF. The CDR3 DNA reads as TGCGCCAGCAGCCAAGCTCAGGGCAGCTATGGCTACACCTTC.

The chain is built from TRBV19 and TRBJ2-3; TRBD2 might be the D (6 bases). V was clipped by 5 bases and J by 1 base, with 16 bases between them. The length of the CDR3 is 16 residues. Per the germline V gene, CDR1 is LNHDA and CDR2 is SQIVND (reference sequence). DNA for the CDR3: TGTGCCAGTAGTGTGCTGGCGGGATATGGCACAGATACGCAGTATTTT. Translation: CASSVLAGYGTDTQYF.

This rearrangement joins TRBV19 to TRBJ2-5, with TRBD2 matching 10 bases. Trimming at V came to 3 bases and at J to 5 bases, leaving 9 bases not matched to a gene. The germline CDR1 and CDR2 sequences are LNHDA and SQIVND (reference sequence). The CDR3 totals 16 residues. CDR3 bases: TGTGCCAGTAGTATTTTGAGGACTAGCGGAGGGGAGACCCAGTACTTC. The encoded protein is CASSILRTSGGETQYF.

V and J are TRBV7-9 and TRBJ2-3; D unclear. Germline CDR1 SEHNR, CDR2 FQNEAQ (reference sequence). V was clipped by 5 bases and J by 4 bases, with 22 bases between them. This CDR3 region has 17 residues. CDR3 in amino acids: CASSPPFRSKSSDTQYF. In nucleotides, the CDR3 is TGTGCCAGCAGCCCACCTTTCCGGTCCAAATCTTCAGATACGCAGTATTTT.

This clone was counted between two and nine times. This rearrangement joins TRBV11-2 to TRBJ2-7; 7 bases map to TRBD2. V lost 4 bases and J lost 3; bases outside the gene matches: 9. This CDR3 comprises 15 residues. Germline CDR1 and CDR2: SGHAT and FQNNGV. In DNA form, the CDR3 reads TGTGCCAGCAGCTGGGGCCCCAGGGACTACTACGAGCAGTACGTC. It translates to CASSWGPRDYYEQYV.

The rearrangement links TRBV5-4 to TRBJ2-3; D is unresolved. CDR1 is SGHNT and CDR2 is YYREEE in the germline V gene (reference sequence). This CDR3 is 12 amino acids long. V was cut by 3 bases and J by 3 bases, with 5 bases left in between. The CDR3 here is CASSSPTDTQYF. The CDR3 DNA reads as TGTGCCAGCAGCTCTCCTACAGATACGCAGTATTTT.

This clone has just one count. The chain joins TRBV19 to TRBJ1-2, with D perhaps matching TRBD1 (5 bases). V gave up 5 bases and J gave up 8 bases, with 24 bases separating them. The CDR3 loop spans 16 amino acids. Germline V gene sequence: CDR1 LNHDA, CDR2 SQIVND (reference sequence). The CDR3 DNA is TGTGCCAGTAGTCTGAGAATGTCCCGGACCTCAGGGGGCTACACCTTC. As protein: CASSLRMSRTSGGYTF.

The chain links TRBV18 to TRBJ2-3; possible D gene TRBD1, 5 bases. The length of the CDR3 is 16 residues. From germline, CDR1 is KGHSH and CDR2 LQKENI. V lost 1 base and J 1 base, leaving 12 bases between the germline ends. The CDR3 DNA sequence: TGTGCCAGCTCACCACAGTCAGGACAAGGCACAGATACGCAGTATTTT. It codes for CASSPQSGQGTDTQYF.

This chain joins TRBV19 and TRBJ1-1, with D possibly matching TRBD1 (5 bases). V shed 2 bases and J shed 6 bases, with 13 bases lying between them. This CDR3 comprises 14 residues. The germline gives CDR1 LNHDA, CDR2 SQIVND (reference sequence). Written as DNA, the CDR3 is TGTGCCAGTAGTATACAGGGTTGGTTACCTGAAGCTTTCTTT. It is translated as CASSIQGWLPEAFF. Filled out from reference TRBV19 and TRBJ1-1, the complete variable domain reads DGGITQSPKYLFRKEGQNVTLSCEQNLNHDAMYWYRQDPGQGLRLIYYSQIVNDFQKGDIAEGYSVSREKKESFPLTVTSAQKNPTAFYLCASSIQGWLPEAFFGQGTRLTVV.

The chain recombines TRBV7-3 with TRBJ2-7; maybe TRBD2 (5 bases). This CDR3 has 15 amino acids. Trimming pared 5 bases from V and 2 bases from J, leaving 16 bases between. Per germline, CDR1 SGHTA and CDR2 FQGTGA. CDR3 protein: CASSPAEGGTYEQYF. CDR3 in DNA: TGTGCCAGCAGCCCGGCTGAGGGTGGGACCTACGAGCAGTACTTC. The complete variable domain, with remaining parts taken from reference TRBV7-3 and TRBJ2-7, reads GAGVSQTPSNKVTEKGKYVELRCDPISGHTALYWYRQSLGQGPEFLIYFQGTGAADDSGLPNDRFFAVRPEGSVSTLKIQRTERGDSAVYLCASSPAEGGTYEQYFGPGTRLTVT.

V and J are TRBV19 and TRBJ1-1; tentatively, D is TRBD1 (5 bases). Germline V gene sequence: CDR1 LNHDA, CDR2 SQIVND (reference sequence). The CDR3 is 14 residues long. The V gene lost 5 bases and the J gene lost 10 bases, with 20 bases spanning the gap. The CDR3 loop is CASSPVRGNGVAFF. The CDR3 region has the DNA TGTGCCAGTAGTCCCGTCCGGGGGAATGGGGTAGCTTTCTTT.

The genes are TRBV7-9 and TRBJ2-7; TRBD1 is a possible D gene (5 bases). The CDR3 has 11 residues. CDR1 and CDR2 from the germline V gene are SEHNR and FQNEAQ (reference sequence). The CDR3 loop is CSTQDTYEQYF. CDR3 coding DNA: TGTTCCACTCAGGACACCTACGAGCAGTACTTC.

The chain uses TRBV15 and TRBJ2-5, with TRBD2 as a possible D gene (6 bases). The J call is uncertain, as TRBJ2-7 better fits the DNA end. Germline values: CDR1 LNHNV, CDR2 YYDKDF (reference sequence). This CDR3 is 16 amino acids long. CDR3 loop: CATSRDLGGTSYEQYF. In nucleotides, the CDR3 is TGTGCCACCAGCAGAGATCTTGGCGGGACCTCCTACGAGCAGTACTTC.

In DNA form, the CDR3 reads TGTGCCAGTAGGACAGGGTATACGAACACCGGGGAGCTGTTTTTT. This translates into CASRTGYTNTGELFF. The chain has TRBV19 and TRBJ2-2; 7 bases agree with TRBD1. With 6 bases clipped from V and 0 bases from J, the junction kept 4 bases outside the gene matches. Germline V lookup: CDR1 LNHDA, CDR2 SQIVND (reference sequence). CDR3 length: 15 residues.

The gene calls are TRBV19 and TRBJ1-2; 9 bases agree with TRBD1. The germline CDR1 and CDR2 sequences are LNHDA and SQIVND (reference sequence). Trimming cost V 3 bases and J 0 bases; bases outside gene matches: 20. The CDR3 runs to 21 residues. The CDR3 DNA reads TGTGCCAGTAGTATTATAGCCTCGGGACAGGGCGAACTACTAGCTAACTATGGCTACACCTTC. Translation gives CASSIIASGQGELLANYGYTF.

The rearrangement joins TRBV7-2 to TRBJ2-7, with 9 nucleotides matching TRBD2. V was clipped by 5 bases and J by 1 base; unmatched bases: 6. CDR1 SGHTA and CDR2 FQGNSA come from the germline V gene. The CDR3 runs to 15 residues. The CDR3 spells CASSRRAGGSYEQYV. The CDR3 DNA reads as TGTGCCAGCAGCCGCCGGGCGGGGGGGTCCTACGAGCAGTACGTC.

J is TRBJ1-4 and V is TRBV5-6; D is uncertain. Germline assignment: CDR1 SGHDT and CDR2 YYEEEE. V lost 1 base and J lost 6, with 10 bases in between. The length of the CDR3 is 14 residues. CDR3 protein: CASSLRRAYEKLFF. In DNA, the CDR3 is TGTGCCAGCAGCTTGCGGAGGGCTTATGAAAAACTGTTTTTT.

The chain carries TRBV5-4 and TRBJ1-1; D is uncertain. V lost 4 bases, J lost 5 bases, and 9 bases lay in between. Germline lookup yields CDR1 SGHNT and CDR2 YYREEE (reference sequence). The CDR3 consists of 12 residues. The CDR3 sequence: CASSLSQTEAFF. The DNA for the CDR3 is TGTGCCAGCAGCCTTTCACAGACTGAAGCTTTCTTT.

The chain couples TRBV5-8 to TRBJ1-4; D ambiguous. V lost 4 bases, J lost 6 bases, and 13 bases lay in between. The CDR3 is 14 residues long. The germline V gene encodes CDR1 SGHTS and CDR2 YDEGEE. CDR3 in DNA: TGTGCCAGCAGCAGCCGGGTCCGGCATGAAAAACTGTTTTTT. This gives the protein CASSSRVRHEKLFF.

The chain combines TRBV6-5 with TRBJ1-1; 8 nucleotides match TRBD1. The germline gives CDR1 MNHEY, CDR2 SVGAGI. V shed 5 bases and J 0 bases; nucleotides not matched to a gene: 2. The CDR3 runs to 14 residues. CDR3 region: CASSTGGVNTEAFF. Here the CDR3 DNA reads TGTGCCAGCAGTACAGGGGGGGTGAACACTGAAGCTTTCTTT.